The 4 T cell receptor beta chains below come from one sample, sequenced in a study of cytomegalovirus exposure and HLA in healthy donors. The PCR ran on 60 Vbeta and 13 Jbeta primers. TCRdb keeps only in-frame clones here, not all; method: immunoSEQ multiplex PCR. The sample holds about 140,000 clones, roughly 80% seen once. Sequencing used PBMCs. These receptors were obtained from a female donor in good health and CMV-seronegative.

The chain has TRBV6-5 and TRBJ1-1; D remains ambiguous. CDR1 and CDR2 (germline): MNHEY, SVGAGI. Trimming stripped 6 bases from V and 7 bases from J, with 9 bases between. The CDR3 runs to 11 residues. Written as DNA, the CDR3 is TGTGCCAGCAGCCCCAAGAGTGAAGCTTTCTTT. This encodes CASSPKSEAFF.

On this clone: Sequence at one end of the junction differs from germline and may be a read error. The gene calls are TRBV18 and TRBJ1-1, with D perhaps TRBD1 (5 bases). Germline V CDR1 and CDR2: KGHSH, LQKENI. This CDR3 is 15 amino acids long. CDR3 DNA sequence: TGTGCCAGCTCACCAACTACGGGGGTGAAGACTGAAGCTTTCTTT. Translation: CASSPTTGVKTEAFF.

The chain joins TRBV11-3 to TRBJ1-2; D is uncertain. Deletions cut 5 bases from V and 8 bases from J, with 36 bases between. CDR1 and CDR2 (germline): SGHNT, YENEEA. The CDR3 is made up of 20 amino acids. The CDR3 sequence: CASSPHIGGTQPPSYVGYTF. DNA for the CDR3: TGTGCCAGCAGCCCCCACATTGGCGGCACGCAACCACCCTCCTATGTAGGCTACACCTTC.

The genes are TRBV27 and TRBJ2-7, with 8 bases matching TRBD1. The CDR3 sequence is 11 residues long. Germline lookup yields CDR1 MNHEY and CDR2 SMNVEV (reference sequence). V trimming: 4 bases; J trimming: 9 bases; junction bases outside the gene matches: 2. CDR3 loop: CASSSQGVQYF. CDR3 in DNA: TGTGCCAGCAGTTCACAGGGGGTGCAGTACTTC.